Presented here are 28 T cell receptor beta chains from one specimen sequenced in a study of T cells after yellow fever vaccination. TCRdb ran MiXCR on the 5' RACE reads and lists one entry per CDR3 protein. This sample has some 600,000 distinct CDR3 sequences; about 15% occur once, and the top ten carry roughly a sixth. Source: PBMCs, taken about 5 days after the first yellow fever vaccination. The origin of the receptors is a man aged 18 to 30 who received the YFV17D yellow fever vaccine.

The rearrangement joins TRBV6-2 or TRBV6-3 to TRBJ1-5; D uncertain. The germline V and J ends were trimmed by 1 base and 1 base, with 11 bases remaining between them. The CDR3 contains 16 residues. CDR1 is MNHEY and CDR2 is SVGEGT in the germline V gene. CDR3 in amino acids: CASSYYVARSNQPQHF. The CDR3 nucleotides read TGTGCCAGCAGTTACTACGTCGCCCGGAGCAATCAGCCCCAGCATTTT.

This clonotype has just a few counts. The chain uses TRBV20-1 and TRBJ2-5; maybe TRBD2 (7 bases). Germline-derived CDR1 and CDR2 are DFQATT and SNEGSKA (reference sequence). The V end lost 6 bases, the J end lost 4 bases, and 15 bases lay between the germline ends. The CDR3 sequence is 13 residues long. As DNA, the CDR3 is TGCAGTGCAGAGAACAGGGAGGGAGAGACCCAGTACTTC. It codes for CSAENREGETQYF.

This chain connects TRBV5-1 to TRBJ2-3; 12 bases are shared with TRBD2. Germline CDR1 reads SGHRS; CDR2 reads YFSETQ. Unmatched junction bases numbered 7, after V lost 4 bases and J lost 4 bases. The CDR3 has 16 amino acids. The CDR3 coding sequence is TGCGCCAGCAGCCCGTGGACTAGCGGGGACCCAGATACGCAGTATTTT. Amino acids: CASSPWTSGDPDTQYF.

In this sample, this clonotype turned up a few times. The chain has TRBV20-1 and TRBJ2-1; TRBD2 agrees at 9 bases. The CDR3 sequence is 16 residues long. Germline values: CDR1 DFQATT, CDR2 SNEGSKA (reference sequence). J was trimmed by 1 base and V by 3 bases; bases with no gene match: 7. As DNA, the CDR3 is TGCAGTGCTAGGTTTAGCGGGGGAGTATCCTACAATGAGCAGTTCTTC. It yields the protein CSARFSGGVSYNEQFF.

As concerns this clonotype: A read error is possible here, since a much larger clone lies one base away. The chain joins TRBV7-9 to TRBJ2-3, with a weak D call TRBD2 (5 bases). V gave up 4 bases and J gave up 0 bases, with 8 bases separating them. Looked up from germline, CDR1 is SEHNR and CDR2 is FQNEAQ (reference sequence). CDR3 length: 14 residues. The CDR3 is CASSSDSSTDTQYF. The CDR3 DNA sequence: TGTGCCAGCAGCTCGGACTCTAGCACAGATACGCAGTATTTT. Together with reference TRBV7-9 and TRBJ2-3, the CDR3 gives the full variable domain: DTGVSQNPRHKITKRGQNVTFRCDPISEHNRLYWYRQTLGQGPEFLTYFQNEAQLEKSRLLSDRFSAERPKGSFSTLEIQRTEQGDSAMYLCASSSDSSTDTQYFGPGTRLTVL.

Only a few counts were recorded for this clonotype. The chain is built from TRBV5-1 and TRBJ2-2; 10 bases agree with TRBD2. CDR1 SGHRS and CDR2 YFSETQ come from the germline V gene. This CDR3 contains 14 residues. The trim removed 7 bases at V and 6 bases at J, leaving 6 bases unmatched. The CDR3 loop reads CASLLSGGPGELFF. The CDR3, as DNA: TGCGCCAGCCTCCTTAGCGGGGGGCCCGGGGAGCTGTTTTTT.

This clonotype occurred a few times. The rearrangement links TRBV7-2 to TRBJ2-3, with D possibly matching TRBD2 (6 bases). V was cut by 1 base and J by 0 bases, with 8 bases left in between. The CDR3 totals 15 residues. CDR1 and CDR2 from the germline V gene are SGHTA and FQGNSA. CDR3 nucleotide sequence: TGTGCCAGCAGCTTAGTAGCGGTTAGCACAGATACGCAGTATTTT. Residues: CASSLVAVSTDTQYF.

Note on this clonotype: The junction does not match germline at one end; this may be a read error. The chain joins TRBV12-3 or TRBV12-4 to TRBJ2-6, with 11 bases fitting TRBD2. This CDR3 region has 16 residues. CDR3 nucleotides: TGTGCCAGCAGTATAGCGGGGGGGCCTGGGGCCAACGTCCTGACTTTC. Translation gives CASSIAGGPGANVLTF.

The CDR3 DNA is TGTGCCAGCAGCTTAGACGCAGGACAGGGCTTCAATGAGCAGTTCTTC. Translation gives CASSLDAGQGFNEQFF. The chain couples TRBV7-7 to TRBJ2-1; TRBD1 matches 8 bases. CDR1 and CDR2 (germline): SSHAT, FNYEAQ (reference sequence). With V trimmed by 1 base and J by 6 bases, 8 bases remained unmatched. The CDR3 extends over 16 amino acids.

This chain connects TRBV15 to TRBJ2-3; 7 bases match TRBD2. Germline V lookup: CDR1 LNHNV, CDR2 YYDKDF (reference sequence). The V and J ends lost 1 base and 5 bases, in that order; junction bases with no gene match: 6. The CDR3 is made up of 15 amino acids. CDR3 protein: CATSRGGGPGDTQYF. DNA for the CDR3: TGTGCCACCAGCAGAGGGGGAGGGCCGGGAGATACGCAGTATTTT. Filled out from reference TRBV15 and TRBJ2-3, the complete variable domain reads DAMVIQNPRYQVTQFGKPVTLSCSQTLNHNVMYWYQQKSSQAPKLLFHYYDKDFNNEADTPDNFQSRRPNTSFCFLDIRSPGLGDTAMYLCATSRGGGPGDTQYFGPGTRLTVL.

This clonotype was found a few times. The rearrangement uses TRBV5-1 and TRBJ1-2; D is uncertain. The CDR3 has 14 residues. Germline V gene data show CDR1 as SGHRS and CDR2 as YFSETQ. Trimming pared 3 bases from V and 0 bases from J, leaving 9 bases between. CDR3 bases: TGCGCCAGCAGCTCCACGGGAACTAACTATGGCTACACCTTC. Protein sequence: CASSSTGTNYGYTF.

This clonotype has ten or more counts. The V and J genes are TRBV7-2 and TRBJ2-1; 11 bases match TRBD2. This CDR3 has 15 amino acids. Unmatched junction bases numbered 15, after V lost 4 bases and J lost 16 bases. Germline loops: CDR1 SGHTA, CDR2 FQGNSA. The CDR3 sequence: CASSSRGILAGGHFF. The CDR3 region has the DNA TGTGCCAGCAGCTCGAGGGGCATTCTAGCGGGGGGTCACTTCTTC.

This clonotype came up many times. V is TRBV6-2 or TRBV6-3 and J is TRBJ1-6; D may be TRBD1 (5 bases). The length of the CDR3 is 14 residues. Looked up from germline, CDR1 is MNHEY and CDR2 is SVGEGT. With 5 bases removed from V and 7 bases from J, the gap between germline ends came to 12 bases. For the CDR3, the DNA is TGTGCCAGCAGTCGGGACGGTGCGAATTCACCCCTCCACTTT. Protein product: CASSRDGANSPLHF.

This clonotype was picked up one time. The junction departs from germline at one end; a sequencing error may be responsible. The gene calls are TRBV18 and TRBJ2-7, with TRBD1 identical over 7 bases. CDR1 and CDR2 (germline): KGHSH, LQKENI. The CDR3 is made up of 15 amino acids. The CDR3 sequence is CVSSPSRQGVHEQYF. CDR3 sequence (DNA): TGTGTCAGCTCACCATCGAGGCAGGGGGTCCACGAGCAGTACTTC.

This clonotype turned up a few times. The chain combines TRBV7-9 with TRBJ2-5; TRBD2 is a possible D gene (6 bases). The V end was cut by 3 bases, the J end by 2 bases, with 13 bases between. Per the germline V gene, CDR1 is SEHNR and CDR2 is FQNEAQ (reference sequence). The CDR3 loop spans 15 amino acids. CDR3 nucleotides: TGTGCCAGCAGCTTCGTTTCAGGAGGGCAAGAGACCCAGTACTTC. Protein sequence: CASSFVSGGQETQYF.

This chain uses TRBV15 with TRBJ1-1; D unclear. V lost 5 bases to trimming and J lost 5 bases, with 12 bases between them. This CDR3 comprises 13 residues. Germline V gene sequence: CDR1 LNHNV, CDR2 YYDKDF (reference sequence). CDR3 DNA: TGTGCCACCAGCCGGGAACCGGGAACTGAAGCTTTCTTT. It is translated as CATSREPGTEAFF.

This clonotype has only a few counts. The chain joins TRBV12-3 or TRBV12-4 to TRBJ2-7; D is perhaps TRBD1 or TRBD2 (5 bases each). V was cut by 2 bases and J by 4 bases, with 12 bases left in between. The CDR3 has 14 residues. In DNA form, the CDR3 reads TGTGCCAGCAGTTTAACGGGGCAGGGATACGAGCAGTACTTC. As protein: CASSLTGQGYEQYF.

This clonotype was detected only a few times. V is TRBV3-1 and J is TRBJ1-6; D gene uncertain. The V end was cut by 1 base, the J end by 10 bases, with 8 bases between. The germline CDR1 and CDR2 sequences are LGHDT and YNNKEL (reference sequence). This CDR3 has 13 residues. CDR3 bases: TGTGCCAGCAGCCAAGGCAGGCCCTCACCCCTCCACTTT. Translated: CASSQGRPSPLHF.

Written as DNA, the CDR3 is TGTGCCAGCAGCCCTCGGGCAGCGGCGTCCACCATATATTTT. It encodes CASSPRAAASTIYF. The chain has TRBV3-1 and TRBJ1-3; D call uncertain. This CDR3 contains 14 residues. The V gene's germline CDR1 is LGHDT and CDR2 YNNKEL (reference sequence). The V end lost 4 bases, the J end lost 9 bases, and 16 bases lay between the germline ends. Variable domain in full (rest from reference TRBV3-1 and TRBJ1-3): DTAVSQTPKYLVTQMGNDKSIKCEQNLGHDTMYWYKQDSKKFLKIMFSYNNKELIINETVPNRFSPKSPDKAHLNLHINSLELGDSAVYFCASSPRAAASTIYFGEGSWLTVV.

The chain is built from TRBV5-1 and TRBJ2-1; 8 positions agree with TRBD1. This CDR3 is 16 amino acids long. Trimming removed 0 bases from V and 3 bases from J; junction bases left unmatched: 5. The germline gives CDR1 SGHRS, CDR2 YFSETQ. The CDR3 here is CASSLETGALYNEQFF. In DNA form, the CDR3 reads TGCGCCAGCAGCTTGGAGACAGGGGCACTCTACAATGAGCAGTTCTTC.

In this sample, this clonotype turned up a few times. The rearrangement joins TRBV2 to TRBJ1-1; 8 nucleotides agree with TRBD1. The CDR3 contains 16 residues. V lost 4 bases and J lost 0; bases outside the gene matches: 7. Per germline, CDR1 SNHLY and CDR2 FYNNEI. CDR3 loop: CASSVQGANLNTEAFF. CDR3 bases: TGTGCCAGCAGTGTGCAGGGGGCCAACCTGAACACTGAAGCTTTCTTT.

V usage is TRBV4-1 and J usage is TRBJ1-1; maybe TRBD1 (6 bases). Germline V gene sequence: CDR1 MGHRA, CDR2 YSYEKL. The V end was cut by 0 bases, the J end by 4 bases, with 12 bases between. The CDR3 has 15 residues. The CDR3 loop reads CASSQEGRGSTEAFF. CDR3 in DNA: TGCGCCAGCAGCCAAGAGGGCAGGGGAAGCACTGAAGCTTTCTTT.

Regarding this clonotype: One end of the junction fails to match germline, which may point to a read error. The chain combines TRBV20-1 with TRBJ2-1; D may match TRBD1 or TRBD2 (6 bases each). Germline values: CDR1 DFQATT, CDR2 SNEGSKA (reference sequence). The length of the CDR3 is 15 residues. CDR3: CRARDSGARVNEQFF. Here the CDR3 DNA reads TGCAGAGCTAGAGATTCGGGGGCAAGGGTAAATGAGCAGTTCTTC.

This chain connects TRBV11-3 to TRBJ2-3, with D tentatively TRBD1 (5 bases). The CDR3 consists of 15 residues. The V end lost 5 bases, the J end lost 6 bases, and 18 bases lay between the germline ends. Germline loops: CDR1 SGHNT, CDR2 YENEEA. The CDR3 DNA follows: TGTGCCAGCAGCCCAAGGGCAGGGCTTGGTGATACGCAGTATTTT. As protein: CASSPRAGLGDTQYF.

The chain uses TRBV20-1 and TRBJ2-7; D not resolved. The CDR3 runs 14 residues. Germline CDR1 reads DFQATT; CDR2 reads SNEGSKA (reference sequence). Trimming removed 1 base at V and 1 base at J, with 11 bases between. The chain's CDR3 is CSARGQVGSYEQYV. CDR3 nucleotide sequence: TGCAGTGCTAGAGGTCAGGTTGGATCCTACGAGCAGTACGTC.

The CDR3 coding sequence is TGCGCCAGCAGCCAAGGGCGTAACAGGGACTCTGGAAACACCATATATTTT. Translation gives CASSQGRNRDSGNTIYF. V is TRBV4-1 and J is TRBJ1-3, with D maybe TRBD1 (6 bases). Germline CDR1 is MGHRA and CDR2 is YSYEKL. The CDR3 covers 17 residues. The V end was cut by 1 base, the J end by 0 bases, with 13 bases between.

This chain joins TRBV4-1 and TRBJ2-2, with TRBD1 matching 10 bases. There are 22 residues in the CDR3. Germline trimming cut 3 bases from V and 7 bases from J; bases unmatched to any gene: 26. Germline V gene sequence: CDR1 MGHRA, CDR2 YSYEKL. The CDR3 region has the DNA TGCGCCAGCAGCCACACCGGGACAGGGGTTTTCTGGCAGGTCTCTCGTCACGGGGAGCTGTTTTTT. This sequence encodes CASSHTGTGVFWQVSRHGELFF.

This clonotype turned up a few times. V and J are TRBV12-3 or TRBV12-4 and TRBJ1-6, with D maybe TRBD1 (5 bases). The length of the CDR3 is 15 residues. V was pared by 3 bases and J by 6 bases, with 12 bases between. The CDR3 sequence is CASSFNGGSNSPLHF. Here the CDR3 DNA reads TGTGCCAGCAGTTTTAACGGGGGATCTAATTCACCCCTCCACTTT.